This passage covers 7 T cell receptor beta chains from one sample sequenced in a study of shared clonotypes between healthy human individuals. Method: immunoSEQ multiplex PCR; TCRdb's copy keeps in-frame clones and lacks some. Of about 2.1 million clones listed, just over 90% were seen once; the top ten hold 1.5% to 2%. The naive CD8 fraction comprised CD45RO-negative cells positively selected for CCR7 and excluded terminally differentiated effector memory CD45RA+ cells. Material for sequencing was naive CD8+ T cells from PBMCs. The receptors were gathered from a man younger than 30 in good health. Some clones in this sample may be carry-over from other donors' samples.

With respect to this clone: The same CDR3 also results from other DNA sequences found in this sample. V usage is TRBV28 and J usage is TRBJ2-5; TRBD1 is a possible D gene (5 bases). The CDR3 is made up of 10 amino acids. In germline, CDR1 is MDHEN, CDR2 SYDVKM. V was pared by 7 bases and J by 5 bases, with 5 bases between. CDR3 amino acids: CASTGETQYF. The DNA of the CDR3 is TGTGCCAGCACAGGGGAGACCCAGTACTTC. The entire variable domain, with the rest obtained from reference TRBV28 and TRBJ2-5, is as follows: DVKVTQSSRYLVKRTGEKVFLECVQDMDHENMFWYRQDPGLGLRLIYFSYDVKMKEKGDIPEGYSVSREKKERFSLILESASTNQTSMYLCASTGETQYFGPGTRLLVL.

This chain connects TRBV25-1 to TRBJ2-7; the match to TRBD1 covers 11 bases. V gave up 6 bases and J gave up 0 bases; unmatched junction bases: 4. In germline, CDR1 is MGHDK, CDR2 SYGVNS. The CDR3 has 15 residues. CDR3 in amino acids: CASRRTGGHSYEQYF. DNA of the CDR3: TGTGCCAGCAGGAGGACAGGGGGCCACTCCTACGAGCAGTACTTC.

The V gene is TRBV19, the J gene TRBJ2-1, with D perhaps TRBD2 (6 bases). CDR1 LNHDA and CDR2 SQIVND come from the germline V gene (reference sequence). The CDR3 is made up of 14 amino acids. Trimming removed 1 base at V and 8 bases at J, with 12 bases between. CDR3 bases: TGTGCCAGTAGTATAGGGACTAAGGGCGATGAGCAGTTCTTC. As protein: CASSIGTKGDEQFF.

The chain has TRBV4-2 and TRBJ1-2, with unresolved D. The length of the CDR3 is 15 residues. The germline CDR1 and CDR2 sequences are LGHNA and YNFKEQ. V shed 0 bases and J shed 4 bases, with 12 bases lying between them. The CDR3 here is CASSQEYRHPYGYTF. Written as DNA, the CDR3 is TGTGCCAGCAGCCAAGAATACCGCCACCCCTATGGCTACACCTTC.

The chain combines TRBV27 with TRBJ1-4; D is perhaps TRBD1 (5 bases). Trimming left V 3 bases short and J 10 bases short, with 9 bases between. There are 12 residues in the CDR3. CDR1 and CDR2 from the germline V gene are MNHEY and SMNVEV (reference sequence). The CDR3 protein is CASSLQGGKLFF. The CDR3 DNA reads as TGTGCCAGCAGTTTGCAGGGCGGAAAACTGTTTTTT.

J is TRBJ2-2 and V is TRBV19, with D perhaps TRBD2 (6 bases). Trimming pared 10 bases from V and 5 bases from J, leaving 17 bases between. The CDR3 sequence is 14 residues long. The germline V gene encodes CDR1 LNHDA and CDR2 SQIVND (reference sequence). The CDR3 loop reads CATKRRVETGELFF. As DNA, the CDR3 is TGTGCCACCAAGAGGAGGGTGGAAACCGGGGAGCTGTTTTTT.

V and J are TRBV9 and TRBJ2-3; 7 nucleotides line up with TRBD2. Germline lookup yields CDR1 SGDLS and CDR2 YYNGEE. Trimming removed 0 bases from V and 4 bases from J; junction bases left unmatched: 8. The CDR3 consists of 16 residues. The chain's CDR3 is CASSVVSGLVADTQYF. For the CDR3, the DNA is TGTGCCAGCAGCGTAGTGAGTGGACTAGTTGCAGATACGCAGTATTTT.